This entry concerns a single T cell receptor (beta chain). What this receptor recognizes is not known. Base qualities were left out, and no much larger clone turns up one base away. The sample belongs to a study of blood T cell repertoires in COVID-19 (dated by TCRdb to the early 2020s). A note on the overall study: Samples covering the acute and convalescent phases of COVID-19 were provided by collaborators in the United States, Italy and Spain. The material from the prospective study consisted of cDNA or gDNA derived from T cells, B-cell-depleted T cells, or PBMCs. The dataset comprised deeply sampled blood TCRbeta repertoires from subjects exposed to, actively infected with, or recovered from COVID-19. The repertoires were made available in a free public database intended to serve as a resource for research on the immune response to SARS-CoV-2. The samples were drawn from two sources: the first 160 participants of the ongoing ImmuneRACE study, and over 950 subjects contributed by 6 global collaborators. Sample metadata almost always included a de-identified subject ID, COVID-19 status, age in years and sex. HLA class I and class II types, where available, came from metadata supplied by the sample provider rather than from assay-based typing. The study at large found these results: Clinical and demographic metadata were provided uncurated, with the amount varying by source and participant.

TCRbeta CDR3 regions were amplified from genomic DNA using the immunoSEQ Assay, a bias-controlled multiplex PCR. For the original study's pipeline: The number of nucleated cells in each sample was estimated from the amplification of reference gene primers within the assay. To quantify the absolute abundance of each unique TCRbeta CDR3 rearrangement, sequence reads were collapsed and filtered. For each sample, productive Simpson clonality was calculated as the square root of Simpson's diversity index across productive rearrangements. TCRdb mirrors the immuneACCESS table, restricted to in-frame sequences. Some clones are absent from its copies; in checked studies, under half trace to an unresolved V gene, and the reason for the others is unknown. V, J and clone size were drawn from that table, and D and trimming were deduced from the DNA. The sample profile shows several thousand clones; around 90% of them were found once. The ten biggest clones cover about 6.4% of the sample.

Collaborating institutions collected whole blood in K2EDTA tubes following their own protocols. Collaborator samples were shipped for TCRbeta analysis as frozen whole blood, isolated PBMCs, or DNA extracted from either sample type. The germline ends are 21 bases apart after V is trimmed by 0 bases and J by 2 bases. CDR1 and CDR2 (SGDLS, YYNGEE) derive from the germline V gene. The CDR3, cysteine through phenylalanine, is 18 amino acids long. The retained sequence is limited to the CDR3, 54 bases, with the frame set at the first base. This TCR was recovered from a man between 60 and 70 years old with acute or convalescent COVID-19. Recombination joined TRBV9 with TRBJ2-7; matching of 6 bases hints at TRBD2 as the D gene. The sequenced sample was peripheral blood. Here the CDR3 is given as CASSVGRTLLGGTYEQYF. The DNA sequence reads TGTGCCAGCAGCGTAGGTCGCACCCTCCTGGGGGGTACCTACGAGCAGTACTTC.